The rows below give T cell receptor beta chains drawn from one sample of a study of cytomegalovirus exposure and HLA in healthy donors. Repertoires were generated with immunoSEQ multiplex PCR, while TCRdb's copy carries only in-frame clones and drops some. This listing includes 150,000 to 200,000 clones. Sequences were obtained from PBMCs. All receptors come from a woman between 18 and 29 years old in good health and CMV-seropositive. Both conserved end residues are part of each CDR3. Fields, in order: J gene, V gene, D gene, CDR3 protein, CDR3 DNA. D genes are given only for firm matches.

TRBJ2-2 | TRBV10-3 | . | CAISRDRTTGELFF | TGTGCCATCAGTAGAGACAGGACCACCGGGGAGCTGTTTTTT
TRBJ2-3 | TRBV7-2 | TRBD1 | CASSLLPGQGTDTQYF | TGTGCCAGCAGCCTATTACCGGGACAGGGCACAGATACGCAGTATTTT
TRBJ2-3 | TRBV5-1 | TRBD1 | CASSLAGQGSTDTQYF | TGCGCCAGCAGCTTGGCAGGACAGGGTAGCACAGATACGCAGTATTTT
TRBJ1-2 | TRBV9 | TRBD1 | CASSAGAGGPDSTYGYTF | TGTGCCAGCAGCGCCGGGGCAGGGGGCCCAGATTCCACCTATGGCTACACCTTC
TRBJ1-1 | TRBV10-3 | . | CAISEGAGRNTEAFF | TGTGCCATCAGTGAAGGGGCCGGGCGTAACACTGAAGCTTTCTTT
TRBJ1-1 | TRBV18 | . | CASSPRQPLVEAFF | TGTGCCAGCTCACCGCGACAACCCCTTGTAGAAGCTTTCTTT
TRBJ2-7 | TRBV7-2 | TRBD2 | CASSSSGGLATYEQYF | TGTGCCAGCAGCTCCTCAGGGGGACTAGCAACCTACGAGCAGTACTTC
TRBJ2-2 | TRBV6-4 | . | CASSDLGQGSTGELFF | TGTGCCAGCAGTGACCTGGGGCAGGGGAGCACCGGGGAGCTGTTTTTT
TRBJ2-7 | TRBV5-1 | TRBD2 | CASSRTSGFSYEQYF | TGCGCCAGCAGCCGGACTAGCGGGTTTTCCTACGAGCAGTACTTC
TRBJ1-2 | TRBV11-3 | TRBD1 | CASSLDWQGAVGYTF | TGTGCCAGCAGCTTAGACTGGCAGGGGGCTGTTGGCTACACCTTC
TRBJ2-1 | TRBV4-2 | . | CASSPEFGPAEYNEQFF | TGTGCCAGCAGCCCAGAATTTGGGCCAGCAGAATACAATGAGCAGTTCTTC
TRBJ2-3 | TRBV7-9 | TRBD2 | CASIMTSGGRGYF | TGTGCCAGCATCATGACTAGCGGGGGAAGGGGGTATTTT
TRBJ1-1 | TRBV10-3 | TRBD1 | CAISDDRETLNTEAFF | TGTGCCATCAGTGACGACAGGGAGACTTTGAACACTGAAGCTTTCTTT
TRBJ2-3 | TRBV10-1 | TRBD2 | CASSEGLADFTDTQYF | TGCGCCAGCAGCGAGGGACTAGCGGATTTCACAGATACGCAGTATTTT
TRBJ2-6 | TRBV29-1 | TRBD1 | CSVLDRAGANVLTF | TGCAGCGTCCTCGACAGGGCCGGGGCCAACGTCCTGACTTTC
TRBJ1-1 | TRBV19 | . | CASSTRELNTEAFF | TGTGCCAGTAGTACCAGGGAACTAAACACTGAAGCTTTCTTT
TRBJ2-5 | TRBV4-3 | TRBD2 | CASSPEVPAGEAETQYF | TGCGCCAGCAGCCCCGAGGTACCAGCGGGGGAGGCGGAGACCCAGTACTTC
TRBJ2-5 | TRBV2 | TRBD2 | CASMGTNQETQYF | TGTGCCAGCATGGGGACTAACCAAGAGACCCAGTACTTC
TRBJ2-1 | TRBV29-1 | TRBD2 | CSVERQRGGREQFF | TGCAGCGTTGAAAGACAGCGGGGGGGCCGTGAGCAGTTCTTC
TRBJ2-5 | TRBV11-3 | . | CASSQSVSGETQYF | TGTGCCAGCAGCCAGTCGGTTAGCGGAGAGACCCAGTACTTC
TRBJ1-1 | TRBV5-1 | . | CASSLGQRTEAFF | TGCGCCAGCAGCTTAGGACAGAGGACTGAAGCTTTCTTT
TRBJ2-7 | TRBV5-1 | . | CASSLERPTGGYEQYF | TGCGCCAGCAGCTTGGAGCGACCCACCGGGGGCTACGAGCAGTACTTC
TRBJ1-2 | TRBV4-2 | . | CASSREYGYTF | TGTGCCAGCAGCCGGGAGTATGGCTACACCTTC
TRBJ2-4 | TRBV29-1 | TRBD1 | CSVETPRDRAKNIQYF | TGCAGCGTTGAAACCCCCCGGGACAGGGCCAAAAACATTCAGTACTTC
TRBJ1-1 | TRBV11-3 | . | CASSPRQRMNTEAFF | TGTGCCAGCAGCCCCAGACAGAGAATGAACACTGAAGCTTTCTTT
TRBJ2-3 | TRBV6-5 | . | CASSYSSTQYF | TGTGCCAGCAGTTACTCGAGTACGCAGTATTTT
TRBJ2-7 | TRBV19 | TRBD1 | CASSPDRGRDEQYF | TGTGCCAGTAGTCCCGACAGGGGTAGGGACGAGCAGTACTTC
TRBJ1-5 | TRBV6-1 | . | CASSEGIGDQPQHF | TGTGCCAGCAGTGAAGGAATAGGAGATCAGCCCCAGCATTTT
TRBJ2-3 | TRBV6-1 | TRBD2 | CASSEPGLAEGNDGTDTQYF | TGTGCCAGCAGTGAGCCGGGACTAGCGGAAGGGAACGATGGCACAGATACGCAGTATTTT
TRBJ2-1 | TRBV2 | . | CASTGEQLGPNEQFF | TGTGCCAGCACCGGAGAACAACTAGGTCCCAATGAGCAGTTCTTC
TRBJ1-4 | TRBV6-6 | . | CASSYSNSRGEKLFF | TGTGCCAGCAGTTACTCGAATAGCCGAGGGGAAAAACTGTTTTTT
TRBJ2-6 | TRBV4-3 | . | CASSQAYGSGANVLTF | TGCGCCAGCAGCCAAGCCTACGGCTCTGGGGCCAACGTCCTGACTTTC
TRBJ2-3 | TRBV9 | TRBD1 | CASSARTGGSTDTQYF | TGTGCCAGCAGCGCCAGGACAGGGGGATCCACAGATACGCAGTATTTT
TRBJ2-7 | TRBV18 | TRBD2 | CASSGTSGSEQYF | TGTGCCAGCTCAGGGACTAGCGGGAGCGAGCAGTACTTC
TRBJ2-2 | TRBV4-3 | TRBD1 | CASSQDLFRGRSTGELFF | TGCGCCAGCAGCCAAGATTTGTTCAGGGGGCGTAGCACCGGGGAGCTGTTTTTT
TRBJ1-3 | TRBV6-5 | . | CASRPDWSSGNTIYF | TGTGCCAGCAGGCCTGACTGGAGCTCTGGAAACACCATATATTTT
TRBJ2-2 | TRBV5-4 | . | CASSSGTGWNTGELFF | TGTGCCAGCAGCTCCGGGACTGGGTGGAACACCGGGGAGCTGTTTTTT
TRBJ2-5 | TRBV9 | TRBD2 | CASSVELAGVQETQYF | TGTGCCAGCAGCGTAGAGCTAGCGGGAGTCCAAGAGACCCAGTACTTC
TRBJ2-3 | TRBV2 | . | CASSELATDTQYF | TGTGCCAGCAGTGAATTGGCCACAGATACGCAGTATTTT
TRBJ2-2 | TRBV6-6 | TRBD1 | CASRGPGQGATGELFF | TGTGCCAGCAGGGGGCCGGGACAGGGGGCCACCGGGGAGCTGTTTTTT
TRBJ1-2 | TRBV6-5 | . | CASSYSMGGGYGYTF | TGTGCCAGCAGTTACTCGATGGGGGGGGGCTATGGCTACACCTTC
TRBJ1-5 | TRBV27 | TRBD1 | CASRLTGTDHSNQPQHF | TGTGCCAGCAGACTCACCGGGACAGATCATAGCAATCAGCCCCAGCATTTT